This entry lists 15 T cell receptor beta chains sequenced from one sample in a study of lymphopenia after photon versus proton radiotherapy. This table comes from immunoSEQ multiplex PCR, and its TCRdb copy is limited to in-frame clones, with some not included. The table records 15,000 to 20,000 clones, 70% to 90% of them present only once. The specimen was peripheral blood, collected from a patient treated with proton-based radiotherapy. These receptor sequences come from a woman aged 55-70 years with cholangiocarcinoma. Some clones in this sample may be carry-over from other donors' samples.

This clone was recorded only once. J is TRBJ2-7 and V is TRBV6-4; maybe TRBD1 (7 bases). CDR1 is MRHNA, CDR2 SNTAGT, per germline. Trimming shortened V by 6 bases and J by 6 bases, and 15 bases separated the two germline ends. The CDR3 loop spans 13 amino acids. The CDR3 sequence is CASSTQGGGEQYF. The CDR3 region has the DNA TGTGCCAGCAGCACCCAGGGGGGTGGCGAGCAGTACTTC.

The CDR3: CASSPGTGTYEQYF. The CDR3 DNA is TGCGCCAGCAGCCCGGGCACAGGGACCTACGAGCAGTACTTC. This chain joins TRBV5-1 and TRBJ2-7, with D perhaps TRBD1 (6 bases). CDR1 is SGHRS, CDR2 YFSETQ, per germline. V was clipped by 4 bases and J by 2 bases, with 13 bases between them. The CDR3 totals 14 residues.

The chain has TRBV9 and TRBJ2-1; either TRBD1 or TRBD2 may supply D (5 bases each). The CDR3 runs to 14 residues. Trimming shortened V by 6 bases and J by 5 bases, and 15 bases separated the two germline ends. The germline V gene has CDR1 SGDLS and CDR2 YYNGEE. The CDR3 DNA sequence: TGTGCCAGCACCAGGTGGAGGACAAACAATGAGCAGTTCTTC. Protein sequence: CASTRWRTNNEQFF.

The chain combines TRBV29-1 with TRBJ2-1; D possibly corresponds to TRBD1 (5 bases). Germline CDR1 is SQVTM and CDR2 is ANQGSEA. The CDR3 length is 13 residues. Trimming removed 4 bases at V and 7 bases at J, with 14 bases between. Here the CDR3 DNA reads TGCAGCGTTGTTGGCAGGGTTGCGAATGAGCAGTTCTTC. Its protein is CSVVGRVANEQFF.

V is TRBV4-3 and J is TRBJ2-3; 9 bases match TRBD2. The germline V gene has CDR1 LGHNA and CDR2 YSLEER. This CDR3 has 18 amino acids. Germline trimming cut 3 bases from V and 3 bases from J; bases unmatched to any gene: 13. The DNA of the CDR3 is TGCGCCAGCAGCCACAAGTTAAGTAGCGGGAGCCGGACAGATACGCAGTATTTT. It specifies CASSHKLSSGSRTDTQYF.

V is TRBV29-1 and J is TRBJ2-7; D is ambiguous. The germline CDR1 and CDR2 sequences are SQVTM and ANQGSEA. V was shortened by 3 bases and J by 6 bases, with 15 bases between the two germline ends. The CDR3 is 13 amino acids. CDR3 protein: CSVDGPDVREQYF. The CDR3 DNA reads TGCAGCGTTGATGGGCCGGACGTACGCGAGCAGTACTTC.

The rearrangement joins TRBV13 to TRBJ1-2; no clear D. Looked up from germline, CDR1 is PRHDT and CDR2 is FYEKMQ (reference sequence). This CDR3 region has 14 residues. Deletions cut 1 base from V and 2 bases from J, with 8 bases between. CDR3 nucleotides: TGTGCCAGCAGCTTAGCTGGCGGGAACTATGGCTACACCTTC. Its translation is CASSLAGGNYGYTF. Full variable domain (remainder filled in from reference TRBV13 and TRBJ1-2): AAGVIQSPRHLIKEKRETATLKCYPIPRHDTVYWYQQGPGQDPQFLISFYEKMQSDKGSIPDRFSAQQFSDYHSELNMSSLELGDSALYFCASSLAGGNYGYTFGSGTRLTVV.

This clone has a single count. The J gene is TRBJ2-7, the V gene TRBV4-1; unclear D gene. Trimming shortened V by 4 bases and J by 0 bases, and 10 bases separated the two germline ends. Germline loops: CDR1 MGHRA, CDR2 YSYEKL. The CDR3 runs 14 residues. The CDR3 bases are TGCGCCAGCAGCCTTCAGGTTAGCTCCTACGAGCAGTACTTC. Its translation: CASSLQVSSYEQYF.

This chain joins TRBV6-6 and TRBJ1-2; D gene uncertain. Trimming took 0 bases from V and 2 from J, leaving 7 bases between them. This CDR3 has 14 amino acids. Germline V gives CDR1 MNHNY, CDR2 SVGAGI (reference sequence). The CDR3: CASSYSSGNYGYTF. The CDR3 region has the DNA TGTGCCAGCAGTTACTCATCCGGGAACTATGGCTACACCTTC.

CDR3 nucleotides: TGTGCCAGCAACACCCCCGGAAACACCATATATTTT. It codes for CASNTPGNTIYF. J is TRBJ1-3 and V is TRBV6-1, with D unclear. From germline, CDR1 is MNHNS and CDR2 SASEGT. Trimming took 7 bases from V and 4 from J, leaving 8 bases between them. The CDR3 length is 12 residues.

This clone was counted between two and nine times. The rearrangement uses TRBV28 and TRBJ1-5; D is undetermined. V was pared by 7 bases and J by 6 bases, with 13 bases between. Per germline, CDR1 MDHEN and CDR2 SYDVKM. This CDR3 has 13 amino acids. CDR3 protein: CASNPSPGQPQHF. CDR3 in DNA: TGTGCCAGCAACCCCAGCCCGGGTCAGCCCCAGCATTTT. Supplemented by reference TRBV28 and TRBJ1-5, the full variable domain reads DVKVTQSSRYLVKRTGEKVFLECVQDMDHENMFWYRQDPGLGLRLIYFSYDVKMKEKGDIPEGYSVSREKKERFSLILESASTNQTSMYLCASNPSPGQPQHFGDGTRLSIL.

This clone occurred once. V and J are TRBV30 and TRBJ2-2; possible D gene TRBD1, 5 bases. CDR3 size: 12 residues. The germline CDR1 and CDR2 sequences are GTSNPN and SVGIG (reference sequence). CDR3 sequence (DNA): TGTGTCGGGCAGGGTTTGGCCGGGGAGCTGTTTTTT. Translating it yields CVGQGLAGELFF.

The CDR3 DNA sequence: TGTGCCAGCAGCTTATCTGCGGGAGGTTTGGGTACGCAGTATTTT. Residues: CASSLSAGGLGTQYF. The rearrangement joins TRBV7-6 to TRBJ2-3; TRBD2 agrees at 8 bases. The junction had 9 bases not matched to a gene; V was cut back by 2 bases and J by 8 bases. Germline values: CDR1 SGHVS, CDR2 FNYEAQ. There are 15 residues in the CDR3.

The gene calls are TRBV7-2 and TRBJ1-1; TRBD1 agrees at 11 bases. After removal of 3 bases from V and 5 bases from J, the junction contained 11 bases not matched to a gene. The CDR3 loop spans 17 amino acids. CDR1 is SGHTA, CDR2 FQGNSA, per germline. The CDR3 is CASSFLLPGQGGTEAFF. In nucleotides, the CDR3 is TGTGCCAGCAGCTTTCTCCTACCGGGACAGGGGGGTACTGAAGCTTTCTTT.

The chain joins TRBV9 to TRBJ2-5, with D maybe TRBD2 (6 bases). This CDR3 comprises 18 residues. V dropped 0 bases and J dropped 0 bases, with 18 bases sitting between them. CDR1 and CDR2 from the germline V gene are SGDLS and YYNGEE. The CDR3 DNA follows: TGTGCCAGCAGCGTAGCCTCATCAAGCGGGCCAAACCAAGAGACCCAGTACTTC. As protein: CASSVASSSGPNQETQYF.